Sequencing of this T cell receptor beta chain was carried out in a study of OX40 agonist ivuxolimab in advanced cancers. The wider study: The dose-escalation group included hepatocellular carcinoma, melanoma, renal cell carcinoma and head and neck cancer. Study results and caveats: Undetermined was the antigen specificity of the expanded peripheral T cells.

The method was immunoSEQ multiplex PCR; TCRdb's version includes in-frame clones alone and lacks a portion of them. The sample records approximately 40,000 clones, about 88% being singletons. The CDR3 sequence is 12 residues long. Germline V lookup: CDR1 MDHEN, CDR2 SYDVKM. V was pared by 4 bases and J by 3 bases, with 7 bases between. Comment on this clone: Its antigen is unidentified.

The sequence was obtained from an adult with an advanced solid tumor such as melanoma, head and neck, liver or kidney cancer. This chain links TRBV28 with TRBJ2-7, with D uncertain. The sample here was CD4+ or CD8+ T cells sorted from blood, taken in a trial of the OX40 agonist ivuxolimab. This chain's CDR3 is CASSSDGYEQYF. DNA of the CDR3: TGTGCCAGCAGTTCCGACGGCTACGAGCAGTACTTC.